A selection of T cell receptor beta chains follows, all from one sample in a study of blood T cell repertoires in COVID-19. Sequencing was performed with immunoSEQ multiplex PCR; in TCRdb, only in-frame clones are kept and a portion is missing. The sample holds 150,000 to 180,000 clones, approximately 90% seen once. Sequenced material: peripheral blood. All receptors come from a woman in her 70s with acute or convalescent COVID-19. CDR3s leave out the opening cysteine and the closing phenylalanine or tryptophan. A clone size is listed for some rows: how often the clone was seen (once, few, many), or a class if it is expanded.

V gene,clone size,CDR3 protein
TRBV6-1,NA,ASSEGVSRGHEKLF
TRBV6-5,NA,ASSRQGVNTEAF
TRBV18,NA,ASSLDSITQF
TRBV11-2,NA,ASSLDRLAAGVAQY
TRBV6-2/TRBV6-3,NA,ASSYSARAQPQH
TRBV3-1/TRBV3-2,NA,ASSLNRVGETQY
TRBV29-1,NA,SVRTGDNSPLH
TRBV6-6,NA,ASSQREGGPEQF
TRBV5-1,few,ASSTEGARGAGTGELF
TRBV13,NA,ASSSVTSGGVNEQF
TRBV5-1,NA,ASSIEAGGHNEQF
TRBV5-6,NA,ASSPTLSGTYEQY
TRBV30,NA,AYHRQLLYGYT
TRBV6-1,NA,ASSETGDQPQH
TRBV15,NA,ATGQGMRNTEAF
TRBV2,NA,ASSEAPVGAGFQETQY
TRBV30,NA,AWSFTGGYISYGYT
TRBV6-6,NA,ASSYRTGILYNEQF
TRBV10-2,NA,ASRDREYEQY